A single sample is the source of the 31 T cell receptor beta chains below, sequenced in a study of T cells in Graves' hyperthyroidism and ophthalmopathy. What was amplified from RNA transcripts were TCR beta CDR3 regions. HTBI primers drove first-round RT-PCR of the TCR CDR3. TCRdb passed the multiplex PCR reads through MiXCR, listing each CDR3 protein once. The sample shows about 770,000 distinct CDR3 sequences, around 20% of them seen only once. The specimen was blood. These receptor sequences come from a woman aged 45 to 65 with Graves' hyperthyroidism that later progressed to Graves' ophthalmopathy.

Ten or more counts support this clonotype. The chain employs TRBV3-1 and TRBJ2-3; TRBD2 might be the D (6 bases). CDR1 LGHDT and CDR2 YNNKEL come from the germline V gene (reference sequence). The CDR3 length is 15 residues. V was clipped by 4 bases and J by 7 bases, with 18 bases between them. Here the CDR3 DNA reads TGTGCCAGCAGCCGCGACCACGGGAGAGTAAATACGCAGTATTTT. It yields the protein CASSRDHGRVNTQYF.

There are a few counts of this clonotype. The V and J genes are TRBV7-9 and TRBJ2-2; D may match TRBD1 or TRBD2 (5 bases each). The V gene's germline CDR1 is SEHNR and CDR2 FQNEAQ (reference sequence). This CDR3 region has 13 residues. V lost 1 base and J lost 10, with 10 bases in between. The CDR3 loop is CASSLGGVAELFF. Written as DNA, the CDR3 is TGTGCCAGCAGCTTAGGAGGGGTCGCGGAGCTGTTTTTT.

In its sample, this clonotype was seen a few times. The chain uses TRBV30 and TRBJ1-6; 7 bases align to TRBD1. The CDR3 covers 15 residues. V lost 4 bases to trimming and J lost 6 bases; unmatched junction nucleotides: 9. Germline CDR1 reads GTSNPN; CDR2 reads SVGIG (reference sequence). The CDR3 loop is CAWTTQGYINSPLHF. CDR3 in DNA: TGTGCCTGGACCACACAGGGGTATATTAATTCACCCCTCCACTTT.

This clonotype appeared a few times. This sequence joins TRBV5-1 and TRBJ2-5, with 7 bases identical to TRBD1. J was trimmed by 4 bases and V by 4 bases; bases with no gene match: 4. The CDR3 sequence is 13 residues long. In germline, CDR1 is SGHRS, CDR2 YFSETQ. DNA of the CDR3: TGCGCCAGCAGCGAGGGACAGCGAGAGACCCAGTACTTC. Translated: CASSEGQRETQYF.

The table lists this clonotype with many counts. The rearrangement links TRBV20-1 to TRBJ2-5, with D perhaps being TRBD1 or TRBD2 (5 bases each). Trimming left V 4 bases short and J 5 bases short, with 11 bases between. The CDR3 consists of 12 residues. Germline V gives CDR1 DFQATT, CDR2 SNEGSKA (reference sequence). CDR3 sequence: CSATRGGETQYF. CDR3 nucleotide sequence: TGCAGTGCTACGAGGGGTGGGGAGACCCAGTACTTC.

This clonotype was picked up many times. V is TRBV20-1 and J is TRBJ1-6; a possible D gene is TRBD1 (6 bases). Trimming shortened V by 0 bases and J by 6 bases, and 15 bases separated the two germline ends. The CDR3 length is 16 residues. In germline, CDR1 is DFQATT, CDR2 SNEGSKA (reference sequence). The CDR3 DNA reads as TGCAGTGCTAGAGATACCCTACAAGGGGGTAATTCACCCCTCCACTTT. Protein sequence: CSARDTLQGGNSPLHF.

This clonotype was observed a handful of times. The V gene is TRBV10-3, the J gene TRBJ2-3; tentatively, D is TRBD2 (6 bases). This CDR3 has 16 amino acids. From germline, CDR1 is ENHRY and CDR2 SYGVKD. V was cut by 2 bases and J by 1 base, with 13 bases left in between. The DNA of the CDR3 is TGTGCCATCAGTGAGGTCGGCGGGGAGGGCACAGATACGCAGTATTTT. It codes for CAISEVGGEGTDTQYF.

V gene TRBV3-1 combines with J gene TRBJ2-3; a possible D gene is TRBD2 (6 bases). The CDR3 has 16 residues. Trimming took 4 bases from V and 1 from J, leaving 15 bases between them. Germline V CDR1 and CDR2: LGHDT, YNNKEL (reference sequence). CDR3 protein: CASSRPGLLRTDTQYF. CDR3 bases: TGTGCCAGCAGCCGACCGGGACTCCTACGCACAGATACGCAGTATTTT.

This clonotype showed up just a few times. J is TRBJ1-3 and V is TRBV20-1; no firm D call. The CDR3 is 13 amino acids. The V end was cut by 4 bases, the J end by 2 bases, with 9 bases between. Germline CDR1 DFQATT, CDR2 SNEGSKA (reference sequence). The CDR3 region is CSANPGTGNTIYF. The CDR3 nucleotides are TGCAGTGCTAACCCGGGTACTGGAAACACCATATATTTT.

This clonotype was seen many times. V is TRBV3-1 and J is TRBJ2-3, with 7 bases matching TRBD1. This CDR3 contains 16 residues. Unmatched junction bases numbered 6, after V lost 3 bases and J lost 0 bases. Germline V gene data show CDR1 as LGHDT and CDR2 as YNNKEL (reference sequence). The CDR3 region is CASSHDRGPSTDTQYF. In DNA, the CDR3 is TGTGCCAGCAGCCATGATAGGGGGCCCAGCACAGATACGCAGTATTTT.

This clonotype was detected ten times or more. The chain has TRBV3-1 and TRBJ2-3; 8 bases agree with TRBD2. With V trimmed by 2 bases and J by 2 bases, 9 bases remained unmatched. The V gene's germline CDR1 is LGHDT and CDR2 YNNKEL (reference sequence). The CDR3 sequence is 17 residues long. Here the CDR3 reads CASSQPRVAGITDTQYF. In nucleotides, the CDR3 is TGTGCCAGCAGCCAACCGAGGGTAGCGGGGATCACAGATACGCAGTATTTT.

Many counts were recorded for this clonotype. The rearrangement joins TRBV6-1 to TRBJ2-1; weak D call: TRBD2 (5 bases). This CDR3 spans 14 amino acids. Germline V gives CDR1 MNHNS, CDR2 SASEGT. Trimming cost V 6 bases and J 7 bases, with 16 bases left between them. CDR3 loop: CASSKDSKWNEQFF. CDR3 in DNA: TGTGCCAGCAGCAAGGACTCGAAGTGGAATGAGCAGTTCTTC.

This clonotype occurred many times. The CDR3 DNA reads as TGTGCCTGGAGTGCAGGGGTGGTTGAAAAACTGTTTTTT. This translates into CAWSAGVVEKLFF. The chain couples TRBV30 to TRBJ1-4, with a weak D call TRBD1 (6 bases). Trimming left V 1 base short and J 7 bases short, with 10 bases between. This CDR3 is built from 13 residues. From germline, CDR1 is GTSNPN and CDR2 SVGIG (reference sequence).

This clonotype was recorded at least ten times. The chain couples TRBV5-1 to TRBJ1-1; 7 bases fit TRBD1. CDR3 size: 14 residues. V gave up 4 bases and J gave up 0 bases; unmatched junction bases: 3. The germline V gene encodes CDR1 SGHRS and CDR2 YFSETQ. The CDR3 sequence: CASSTGDMNTEAFF. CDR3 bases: TGCGCCAGCAGCACAGGGGACATGAACACTGAAGCTTTCTTT.

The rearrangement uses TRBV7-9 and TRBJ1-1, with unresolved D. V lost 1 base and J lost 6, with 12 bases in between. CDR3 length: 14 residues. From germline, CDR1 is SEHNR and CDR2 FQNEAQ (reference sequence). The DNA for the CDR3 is TGTGCCAGCAGCTTAGTCCCCCTTTGGGCTGAAGCTTTCTTT. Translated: CASSLVPLWAEAFF. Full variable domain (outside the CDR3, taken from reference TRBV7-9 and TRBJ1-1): DTGVSQNPRHKITKRGQNVTFRCDPISEHNRLYWYRQTLGQGPEFLTYFQNEAQLEKSRLLSDRFSAERPKGSFSTLEIQRTEQGDSAMYLCASSLVPLWAEAFFGQGTRLTVV.

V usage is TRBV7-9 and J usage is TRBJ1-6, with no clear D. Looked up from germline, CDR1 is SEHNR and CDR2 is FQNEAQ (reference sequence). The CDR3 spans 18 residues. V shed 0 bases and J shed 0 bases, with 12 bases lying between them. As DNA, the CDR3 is TGTGCCAGCAGCTTAGCGGTGGGCTCTAGCTCCTATAATTCACCCCTCCACTTT. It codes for CASSLAVGSSSYNSPLHF.

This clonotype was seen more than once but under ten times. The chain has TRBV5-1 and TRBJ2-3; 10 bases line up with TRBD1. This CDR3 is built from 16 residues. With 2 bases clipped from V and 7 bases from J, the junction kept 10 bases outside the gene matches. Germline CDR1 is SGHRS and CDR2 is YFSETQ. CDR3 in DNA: TGCGCCAGCAGCTTTTGGGACAGGGGCCGGTTGAATACGCAGTATTTT. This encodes CASSFWDRGRLNTQYF. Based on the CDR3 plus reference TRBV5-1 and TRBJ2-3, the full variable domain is KAGVTQTPRYLIKTRGQQVTLSCSPISGHRSVSWYQQTPGQGLQFLFEYFSETQRNKGNFPGRFSGRQFSNSRSEMNVSTLELGDSALYLCASSFWDRGRLNTQYFGPGTRLTVL.

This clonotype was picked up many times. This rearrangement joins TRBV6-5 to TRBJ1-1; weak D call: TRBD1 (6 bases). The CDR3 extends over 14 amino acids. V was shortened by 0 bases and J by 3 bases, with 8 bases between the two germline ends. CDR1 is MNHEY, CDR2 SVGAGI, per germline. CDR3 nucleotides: TGTGCCAGCAGTTACTCGAGGGGGGACACTGAAGCTTTCTTT. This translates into CASSYSRGDTEAFF.

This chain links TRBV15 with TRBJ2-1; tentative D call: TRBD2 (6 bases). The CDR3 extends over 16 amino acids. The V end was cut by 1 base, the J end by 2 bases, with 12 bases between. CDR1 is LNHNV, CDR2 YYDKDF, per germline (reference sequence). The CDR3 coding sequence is TGTGCCACCAGCAGAGGACTAGGGACCCCCTACAATGAGCAGTTCTTC. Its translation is CATSRGLGTPYNEQFF.

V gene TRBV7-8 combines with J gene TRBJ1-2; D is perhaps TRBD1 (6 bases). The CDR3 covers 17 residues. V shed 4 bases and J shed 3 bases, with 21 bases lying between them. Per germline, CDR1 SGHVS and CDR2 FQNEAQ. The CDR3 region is CASSSRWGGTNDYGYTF. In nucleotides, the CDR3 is TGTGCCAGCAGCTCTCGCTGGGGCGGGACAAATGACTATGGCTACACCTTC.

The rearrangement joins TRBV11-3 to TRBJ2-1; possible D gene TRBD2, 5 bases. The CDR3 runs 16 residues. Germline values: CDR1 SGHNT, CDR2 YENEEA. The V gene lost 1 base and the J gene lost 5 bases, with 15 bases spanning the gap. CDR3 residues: CASSLGGYASNNEQFF. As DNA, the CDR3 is TGTGCCAGCAGCTTAGGAGGGTACGCCAGTAACAATGAGCAGTTCTTC.

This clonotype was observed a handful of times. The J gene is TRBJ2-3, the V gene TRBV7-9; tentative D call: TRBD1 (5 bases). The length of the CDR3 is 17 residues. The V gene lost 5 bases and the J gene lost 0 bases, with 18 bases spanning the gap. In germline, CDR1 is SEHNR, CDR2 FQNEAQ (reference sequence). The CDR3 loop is CASSDSYFASSTDTQYF. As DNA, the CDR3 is TGTGCCAGCAGCGACAGCTACTTCGCCTCTAGCACAGATACGCAGTATTTT.

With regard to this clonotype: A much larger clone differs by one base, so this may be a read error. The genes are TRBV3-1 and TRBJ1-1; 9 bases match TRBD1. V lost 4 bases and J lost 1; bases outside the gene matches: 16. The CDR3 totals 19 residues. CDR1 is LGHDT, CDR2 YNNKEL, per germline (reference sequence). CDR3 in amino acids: CASSRDIFVLDRGNTEAFF. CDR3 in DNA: TGTGCCAGCAGCCGAGATATCTTCGTCTTGGACAGGGGGAACACTGAAGCTTTCTTT.

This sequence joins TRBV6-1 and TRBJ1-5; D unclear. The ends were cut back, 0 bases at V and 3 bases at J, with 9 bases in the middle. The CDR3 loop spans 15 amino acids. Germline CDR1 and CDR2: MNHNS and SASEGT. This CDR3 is CASSEAGLNNQPQHF. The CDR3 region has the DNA TGTGCCAGCAGTGAAGCAGGGCTCAACAATCAGCCCCAGCATTTT.

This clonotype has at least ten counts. The DNA for the CDR3 is TGTGCCAGCTCACCGCCGGGGGGAGAGGATACGCAGTATTTT. Translation gives CASSPPGGEDTQYF. J is TRBJ2-3 and V is TRBV18; TRBD2 matches at 7 bases. Trimming took 3 bases from V and 6 from J; bases not matched to a gene: 6. Germline V CDR1 and CDR2: KGHSH, LQKENI. There are 14 residues in the CDR3.

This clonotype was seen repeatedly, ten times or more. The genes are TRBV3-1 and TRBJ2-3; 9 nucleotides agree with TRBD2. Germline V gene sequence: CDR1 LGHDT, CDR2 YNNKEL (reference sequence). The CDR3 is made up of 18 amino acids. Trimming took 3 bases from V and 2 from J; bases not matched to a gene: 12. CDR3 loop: CASSQVILAGPDTDTQYF. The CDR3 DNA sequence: TGTGCCAGCAGCCAGGTGATCCTAGCGGGGCCCGACACAGATACGCAGTATTTT.

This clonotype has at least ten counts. This chain's CDR3 is CASSQEGGSSYEQYF. Here the CDR3 DNA reads TGTGCCAGCAGCCAAGAAGGCGGTTCCTCCTACGAGCAGTACTTC. The genes are TRBV3-1 and TRBJ2-7; unclear D gene. This CDR3 comprises 15 residues. CDR1 and CDR2 (germline): LGHDT, YNNKEL (reference sequence). With 0 bases removed from V and 0 bases from J, the gap between germline ends came to 9 bases.

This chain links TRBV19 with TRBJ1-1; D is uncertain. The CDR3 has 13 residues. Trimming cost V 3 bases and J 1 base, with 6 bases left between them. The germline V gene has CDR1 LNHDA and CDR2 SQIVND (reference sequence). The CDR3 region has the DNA TGTGCCAGTAGTATTACGTCGAACACTGAAGCTTTCTTT. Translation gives CASSITSNTEAFF.

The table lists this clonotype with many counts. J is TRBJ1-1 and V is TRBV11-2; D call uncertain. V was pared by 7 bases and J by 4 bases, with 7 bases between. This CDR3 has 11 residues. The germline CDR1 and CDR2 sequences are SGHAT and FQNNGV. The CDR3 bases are TGTGCCAGCACCCGGGGCACTGAAGCTTTCTTT. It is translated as CASTRGTEAFF.

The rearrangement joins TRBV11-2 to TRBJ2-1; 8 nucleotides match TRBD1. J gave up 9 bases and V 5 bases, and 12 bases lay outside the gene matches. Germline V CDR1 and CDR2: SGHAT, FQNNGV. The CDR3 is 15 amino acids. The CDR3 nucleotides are TGTGCCAGCAGCCCCGGACAGGGCCCCTTGGGTGAGCAGTTCTTC. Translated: CASSPGQGPLGEQFF.

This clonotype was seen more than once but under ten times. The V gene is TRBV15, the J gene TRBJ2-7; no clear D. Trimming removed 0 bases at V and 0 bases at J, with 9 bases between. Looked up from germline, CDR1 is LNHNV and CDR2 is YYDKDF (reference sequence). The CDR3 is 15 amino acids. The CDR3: CATSRDLAVSYEQYF. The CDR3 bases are TGTGCCACCAGCAGAGATCTCGCCGTCTCCTACGAGCAGTACTTC. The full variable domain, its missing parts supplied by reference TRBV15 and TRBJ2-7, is DAMVIQNPRYQVTQFGKPVTLSCSQTLNHNVMYWYQQKSSQAPKLLFHYYDKDFNNEADTPDNFQSRRPNTSFCFLDIRSPGLGDTAMYLCATSRDLAVSYEQYFGPGTRLTVT.